The 11 T cell receptor beta chains in this list originate from one sample, sequenced in a study of T cells in Graves' hyperthyroidism and ophthalmopathy. Regions amplified from RNA transcripts were the TCR beta CDR3 regions. Primed by the HTBI set, a first-round RT-PCR was run on the TCR CDR3. One entry per CDR3 protein results from TCRdb running MiXCR on the multiplex PCR reads. This table has roughly 500,000 distinct CDR3 sequences, around 22% appearing once. The sample consisted of blood. The receptors were sampled from a woman between 25 and 40 years old with Graves' ophthalmopathy.

This clonotype showed up many times. V is TRBV11-2 and J is TRBJ2-6; D perhaps matches TRBD1 (5 bases). V gave up 2 bases and J gave up 0 bases, with 11 bases separating them. This CDR3 contains 17 residues. CDR1 SGHAT and CDR2 FQNNGV come from the germline V gene. In nucleotides, the CDR3 is TGTGCCAGCAGCTTACAGGGTCTTTCCTCTGGGGCCAACGTCCTGACTTTC. Amino acids: CASSLQGLSSGANVLTF.

At least ten counts were recorded for this clonotype. The V and J genes are TRBV6-2 or TRBV6-3 and TRBJ2-7; D is unresolved. The V and J ends lost 5 bases and 6 bases respectively, with 8 bases between them. CDR1 is MNHEY, CDR2 SVGEGT, per germline. The CDR3 length is 11 residues. CDR3 sequence reads: CASSTAREQYF. CDR3 DNA: TGTGCCAGCAGTACCGCGCGCGAGCAGTACTTC.

This clonotype has just a few counts. The gene calls are TRBV7-8 and TRBJ2-3; 13 bases are a match to TRBD2. This CDR3 is built from 16 residues. Germline trimming cut 5 bases from V and 2 bases from J; bases unmatched to any gene: 4. The germline V gene encodes CDR1 SGHVS and CDR2 FQNEAQ. The CDR3: CASSLGTSGTTDTQYF. CDR3 DNA: TGTGCCAGCAGCCTAGGGACTAGCGGGACCACAGATACGCAGTATTTT. Based on the CDR3 plus reference TRBV7-8 and TRBJ2-3, the full variable domain is GAGVSQSPRYKVAKRGQDVALRCDPISGHVSLFWYQQALGQGPEFLTYFQNEAQLDKSGLPSDRFFAERPEGSVSTLKIQRTQQEDSAVYLCASSLGTSGTTDTQYFGPGTRLTVL.

This clonotype came up many times. The rearrangement joins TRBV30 to TRBJ1-2, with TRBD1 matching 7 bases. After removal of 1 base from V and 5 bases from J, the junction contained 4 bases not matched to a gene. This CDR3 region has 13 residues. The germline CDR1 and CDR2 sequences are GTSNPN and SVGIG (reference sequence). The CDR3, as DNA: TGTGCCTGGAGTGAGCCAGGGGGTTATGGCTACACCTTC. Its translation: CAWSEPGGYGYTF. Filled out from reference TRBV30 and TRBJ1-2, the complete variable domain reads SQTIHQWPATLVQPVGSPLSLECTVEGTSNPNLYWYRQAAGRGLQLLFYSVGIGQISSEVPQNLSASRPQDRQFILSSKKLLLSDSGFYLCAWSEPGGYGYTFGSGTRLTVV.

The table lists this clonotype with many counts. The rearrangement uses TRBV7-8 and TRBJ2-2; D remains ambiguous. Trimming cost V 1 base and J 9 bases, with 15 bases left between them. The CDR3 is 15 amino acids. CDR1 is SGHVS, CDR2 FQNEAQ, per germline. The DNA of the CDR3 is TGTGCCAGCAGCTTAGTTTCAGATATCATCCGGGAGCTGTTTTTT. It translates to CASSLVSDIIRELFF.

This clonotype was detected many times. The chain employs TRBV20-1 and TRBJ2-2; 8 bases fit TRBD1. This CDR3 has 15 residues. The V segment lost 5 bases and the J segment 4 bases; nucleotides outside the gene matches: 9. Germline lookup yields CDR1 DFQATT and CDR2 SNEGSKA (reference sequence). The CDR3: CSALKTGAFTGELFF. The CDR3 coding sequence is TGCAGTGCTCTCAAGACAGGGGCCTTCACCGGGGAGCTGTTTTTT.

This chain joins TRBV12-3 or TRBV12-4 and TRBJ2-5; TRBD2 matches at 8 bases. CDR3 length: 16 amino acids. Trimming at V came to 5 bases and at J to 4 bases, leaving 12 bases not matched to a gene. CDR3 sequence: CASSPTPAGVRETQYF. CDR3 in DNA: TGTGCCAGCAGTCCTACCCCAGCGGGAGTAAGAGAGACCCAGTACTTC.

This clonotype was seen many times. The chain employs TRBV7-9 and TRBJ1-1, with D possibly being TRBD1 (5 bases). V lost 5 bases, J lost 4 bases, and 14 bases lay in between. There are 14 residues in the CDR3. Per the germline V gene, CDR1 is SEHNR and CDR2 is FQNEAQ (reference sequence). CDR3 sequence reads: CASSPGEFGTEAFF. As DNA, the CDR3 is TGTGCCAGCAGCCCGGGGGAATTTGGCACTGAAGCTTTCTTT.

At least ten counts were recorded for this clonotype. The chain employs TRBV7-8 and TRBJ2-7; D perhaps matches TRBD2 (6 bases). The CDR3 has 13 residues. V was clipped by 4 bases and J by 7 bases, with 14 bases between them. The V gene's germline CDR1 is SGHVS and CDR2 FQNEAQ. The chain's CDR3 is CASSSTRMGEQYF. CDR3 in DNA: TGTGCCAGCAGCTCGACTAGAATGGGAGAGCAGTACTTC.

This clonotype was found many times. The chain is built from TRBV20-1 and TRBJ2-4; D is unresolved. Germline V gives CDR1 DFQATT, CDR2 SNEGSKA (reference sequence). The CDR3 covers 16 residues. Deletions cut 0 bases from V and 0 bases from J, with 12 bases between. The CDR3 sequence: CSARDFGLLAKNIQYF. The CDR3 coding sequence is TGCAGTGCTAGAGATTTCGGGTTGCTAGCCAAAAACATTCAGTACTTC.

This clonotype was seen many times. The chain joins TRBV3-1 to TRBJ1-1; maybe TRBD1 (5 bases). The CDR3 covers 16 residues. Deletions cut 1 base from V and 2 bases from J, with 14 bases between. Per germline, CDR1 LGHDT and CDR2 YNNKEL (reference sequence). The CDR3 DNA is TGTGCCAGCAGCCAAGTTTTTGACAGCCCAAACACTGAAGCTTTCTTT. Encoded protein: CASSQVFDSPNTEAFF. The full variable domain, in which reference TRBV3-1 and TRBJ1-1 provide the parts outside the CDR3, is DTAVSQTPKYLVTQMGNDKSIKCEQNLGHDTMYWYKQDSKKFLKIMFSYNNKELIINETVPNRFSPKSPDKAHLNLHINSLELGDSAVYFCASSQVFDSPNTEAFFGQGTRLTVV.